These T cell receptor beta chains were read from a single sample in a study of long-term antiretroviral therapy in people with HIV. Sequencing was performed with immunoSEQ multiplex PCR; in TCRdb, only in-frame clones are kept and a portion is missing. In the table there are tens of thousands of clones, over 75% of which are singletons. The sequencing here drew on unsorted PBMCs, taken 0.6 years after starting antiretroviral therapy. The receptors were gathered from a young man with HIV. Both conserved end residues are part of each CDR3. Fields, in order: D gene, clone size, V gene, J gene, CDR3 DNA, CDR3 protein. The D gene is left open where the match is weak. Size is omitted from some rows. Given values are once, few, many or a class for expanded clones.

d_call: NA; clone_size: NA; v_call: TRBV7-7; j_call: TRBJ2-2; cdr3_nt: TGTGCCAGCAGCACGGCGGGCGGGTTGATCAACACCGGGGAGCTGTTTTTT; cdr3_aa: CASSTAGGLINTGELFF
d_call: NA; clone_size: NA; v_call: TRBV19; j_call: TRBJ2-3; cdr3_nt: TGTGCCAGTAGTCTCGCGGAAGATACGCAGTATTTT; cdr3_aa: CASSLAEDTQYF
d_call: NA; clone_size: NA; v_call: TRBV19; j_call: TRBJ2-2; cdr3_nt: TGTGCCAGTAGTATCTGGGCCGGCACCGGGGAGCTGTTTTTT; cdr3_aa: CASSIWAGTGELFF
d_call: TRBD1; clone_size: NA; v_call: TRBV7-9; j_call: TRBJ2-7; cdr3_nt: TGCGCCAGCAGCCAAGAGGGGACAGGGACAGAGGCCTACGAGCAGTACTTC; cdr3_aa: CASSQEGTGTEAYEQYF
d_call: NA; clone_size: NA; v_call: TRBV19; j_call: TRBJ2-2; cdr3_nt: TGTGCCAGTAGTATAAGGGGTAGGGGCACCGGGGAGCTGTTTTTT; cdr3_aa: CASSIRGRGTGELFF
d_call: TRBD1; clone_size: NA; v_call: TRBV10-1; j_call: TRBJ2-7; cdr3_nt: TGCGCCAGCAGTGAGTCGAAACTGGACAGGGTCACCTACGAGCAGTACTTC; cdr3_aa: CASSESKLDRVTYEQYF
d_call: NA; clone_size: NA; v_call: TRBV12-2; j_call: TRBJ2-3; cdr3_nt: TGTGCAAGTCGCTCAACCTTTCGCGGGAGTGGGGCAGATACGCAGTATTTT; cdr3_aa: CASRSTFRGSGADTQYF
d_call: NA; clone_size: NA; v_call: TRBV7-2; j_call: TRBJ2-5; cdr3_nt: TGTGCCAGCAGCCGCGGGACTGAAGAGACCCAGTACTTC; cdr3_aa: CASSRGTEETQYF
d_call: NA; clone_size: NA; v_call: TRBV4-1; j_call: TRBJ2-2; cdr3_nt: TGCGCCAGCAGGTTCGCGGGGCACACCGGGGAGCTGTTTTTT; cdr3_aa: CASRFAGHTGELFF
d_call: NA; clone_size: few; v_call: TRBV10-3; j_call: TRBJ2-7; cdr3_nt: TGTGCCATCAGTGCTCGGGCGGAAGACGAGCAGTACTTC; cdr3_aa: CAISARAEDEQYF
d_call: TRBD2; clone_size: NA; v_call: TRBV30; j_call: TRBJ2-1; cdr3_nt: TGTGCCTGGAGTGGGTACAGCGGGAGGGCCGACTCCTACAATGAGCAGTTCTTC; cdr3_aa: CAWSGYSGRADSYNEQFF
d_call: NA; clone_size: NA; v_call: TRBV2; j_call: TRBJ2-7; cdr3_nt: TGTGCCAGCAGAAGAGACTCAATCAGCTCCTACGAGCAGTACTTC; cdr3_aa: CASRRDSISSYEQYF
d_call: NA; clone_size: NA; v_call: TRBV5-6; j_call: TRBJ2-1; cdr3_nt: TGTGCCAGCAGCTTTGGGAGTGAGCAGTTCTTC; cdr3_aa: CASSFGSEQFF
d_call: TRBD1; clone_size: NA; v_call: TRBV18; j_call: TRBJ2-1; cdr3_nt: TGTGCCAGCTCAAAGGACAGGGTGGGGAACAATGAGCAGTTCTTC; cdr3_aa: CASSKDRVGNNEQFF
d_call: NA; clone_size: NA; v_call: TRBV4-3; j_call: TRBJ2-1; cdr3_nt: TGCGCCAGCAGCCAAGGGTCCTCGACGAGCTCCTACAATGAGCAGTTCTTC; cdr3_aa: CASSQGSSTSSYNEQFF
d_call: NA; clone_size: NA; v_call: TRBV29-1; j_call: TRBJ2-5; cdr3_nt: TGCAGCGTTGCCCCCTCCCAAGAGACCCAGTACTTC; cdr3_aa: CSVAPSQETQYF
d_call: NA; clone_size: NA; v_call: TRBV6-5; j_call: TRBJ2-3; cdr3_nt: TGTGCCAGCAGGACACAGGCGGCTGGGACAGATACGCAGTATTTT; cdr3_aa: CASRTQAAGTDTQYF
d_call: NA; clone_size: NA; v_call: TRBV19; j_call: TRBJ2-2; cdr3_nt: TGTGCCAGTAGTATATTTCGTGGGCGGGCCGGCCGGGGGGAGCTGTTTTTT; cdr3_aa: CASSIFRGRAGRGELFF
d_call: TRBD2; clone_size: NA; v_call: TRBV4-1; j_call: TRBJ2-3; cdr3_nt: TGCGCCAGCAGCCCGGGACTAGCGGGGATAGATACGCAGTATTTT; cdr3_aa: CASSPGLAGIDTQYF
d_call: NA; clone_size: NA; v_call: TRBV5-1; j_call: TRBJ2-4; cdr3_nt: TGCGCCAGCAGCTTGGACCCGAGGGGCGGCGGGATAGCCAAAAACATTCAGTACTTC; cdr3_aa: CASSLDPRGGGIAKNIQYF
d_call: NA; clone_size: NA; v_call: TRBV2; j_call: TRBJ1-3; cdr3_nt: TGTGCCAGCAGTGAATTCGGGACATCTGGAAACACCATATATTTT; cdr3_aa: CASSEFGTSGNTIYF
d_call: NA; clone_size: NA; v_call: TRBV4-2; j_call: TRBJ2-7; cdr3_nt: TGTGCCAGCAGCCTGCTAGTCGGGGTAAACTACGAGCAGTACTTC; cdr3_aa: CASSLLVGVNYEQYF
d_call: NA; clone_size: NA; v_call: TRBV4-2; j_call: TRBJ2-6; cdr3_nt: TGTGCCAGCAGCCAAGACAGGGACGCCTCTGGGGCCAACGTCCTGACTTTC; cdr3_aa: CASSQDRDASGANVLTF
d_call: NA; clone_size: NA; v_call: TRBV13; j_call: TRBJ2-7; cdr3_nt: TGTGCCAGCAGCTTCGGGACACTGAGAAACTACGAGCAGTACTTC; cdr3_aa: CASSFGTLRNYEQYF
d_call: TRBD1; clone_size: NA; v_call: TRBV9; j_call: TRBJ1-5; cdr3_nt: TGTGCCAGCAGCGCGCCGGGACAGGGTGGAAATCAGCCCCAGCATTTT; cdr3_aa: CASSAPGQGGNQPQHF
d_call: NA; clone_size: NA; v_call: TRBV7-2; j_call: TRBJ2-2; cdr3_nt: TGTGCCAGCAGCTTAAGTTTGCTTACGGCACGTGGGGCCGGGGAGCTGTTTTTT; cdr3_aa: CASSLSLLTARGAGELFF
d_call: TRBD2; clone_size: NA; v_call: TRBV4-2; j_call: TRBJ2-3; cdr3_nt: TGTGCCAGCAGCCAAAACGGCGGGACTAGTGGCGCAGATACGCAGTATTTT; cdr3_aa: CASSQNGGTSGADTQYF
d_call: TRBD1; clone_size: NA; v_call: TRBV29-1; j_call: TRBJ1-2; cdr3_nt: TGCAGCGTTAGGGGGATTGGACAGGGGGCGAAGGGCTACACCTTC; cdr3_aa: CSVRGIGQGAKGYTF
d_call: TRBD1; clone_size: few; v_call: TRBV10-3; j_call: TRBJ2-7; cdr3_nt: TGTGCCATCAGTGAGTCTGCGGCAGGGGGCTACGAGCAGTACTTC; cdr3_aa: CAISESAAGGYEQYF
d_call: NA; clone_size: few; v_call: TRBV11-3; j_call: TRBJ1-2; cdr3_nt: TGTGCCAGCAGCCCTAGTCCCGGGACGTCGGCAGTCTTC; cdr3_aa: CASSPSPGTSAVF
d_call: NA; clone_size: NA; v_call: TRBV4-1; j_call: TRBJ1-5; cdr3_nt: TGCGCCAGCAGCCAAGTCCACAGGGAAATTTACAGCAATCAGCCCCAGCATTTT; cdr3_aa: CASSQVHREIYSNQPQHF
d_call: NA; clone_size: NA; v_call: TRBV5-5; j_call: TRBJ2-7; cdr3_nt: TGTGCCAGCAGCTTGGCAATGGCGCCCTACGAGCAGTACTTC; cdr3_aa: CASSLAMAPYEQYF
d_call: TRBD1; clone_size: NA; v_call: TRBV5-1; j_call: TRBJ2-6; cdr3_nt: TGCGCCAGCAGCTTGGTAGGGGCACAGGGGGGCACTGGGGCCAACGTCCTGACTTTC; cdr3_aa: CASSLVGAQGGTGANVLTF
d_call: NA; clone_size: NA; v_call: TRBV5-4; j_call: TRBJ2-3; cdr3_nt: TGTGCCAGCAGCTTGGCAGCGGATTTGCGGGATACGCAGTATTTT; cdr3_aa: CASSLAADLRDTQYF
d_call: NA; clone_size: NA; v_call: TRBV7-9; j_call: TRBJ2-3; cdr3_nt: TGTGCCAGCAGCTTCCCCGGAGATACGCAGTATTTT; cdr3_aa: CASSFPGDTQYF
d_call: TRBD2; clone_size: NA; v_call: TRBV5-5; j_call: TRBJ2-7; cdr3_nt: TGTGCCAGCAGCTTCTCTAGCGGGGCCTCCTACGAGCAGTACTTC; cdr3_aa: CASSFSSGASYEQYF
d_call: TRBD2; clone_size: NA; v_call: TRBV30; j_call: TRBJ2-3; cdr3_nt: TGTGCCTGGAGGGGTAGCGGGAGTGGGACAGATACGCAGTATTTT; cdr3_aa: CAWRGSGSGTDTQYF
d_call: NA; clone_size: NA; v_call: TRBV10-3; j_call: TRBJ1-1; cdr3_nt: TGTGCCATCAGAGGCCAGGGGCGAACTGAAGCTTTCTTT; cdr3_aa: CAIRGQGRTEAFF
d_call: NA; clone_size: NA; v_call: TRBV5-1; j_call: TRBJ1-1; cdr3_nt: TGCGCCAGCAGCGGGGGGACGGGGAACACTGAAGCTTTCTTT; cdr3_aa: CASSGGTGNTEAFF
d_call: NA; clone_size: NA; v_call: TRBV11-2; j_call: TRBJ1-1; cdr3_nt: TGTGCCAGCAGCTTGGAGGACAGTGAAGCTTTCTTT; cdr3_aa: CASSLEDSEAFF